This TCR beta chain derives from a study of somatic mutations in cytotoxic T cells in rheumatoid arthritis. The V gene's germline CDR1 is SGDLS and CDR2 YYNGEE. Trimming took off 3 bases at V and 5 bases at J, with 5 bases between the two ends. CDR3 length equals 12 residues. Both CD4+ and CD8+ cells were separated through positive magnetic bead selection, and their purity was verified using flow cytometry. Some clones are missing from TCRdb's copy, which holds only in-frame ones; the method was immunoSEQ multiplex PCR. The repertoire includes approximately 30,000 clones, about four fifths of them detected once, and over 4% sits in the top ten.

Sequenced material: CD8+ T cells sorted from blood. V and J are TRBV9 and TRBJ2-2; no clear D gene. The sequence came from a man between 45 and 60 years old in good health. The CDR3, as DNA: TGTGCCAGCAGCGCGAGTACCGGGGAGCTGTTTTTT. Its translation: CASSASTGELFF.